This T cell receptor (beta chain) was profiled in a study of CD8 T cells in Susac syndrome. Reverse transcription used roughly 0.5 to 1 ug RNA and random hexamers. One entry per CDR3 protein results from TCRdb running MiXCR on the immunoSEQ multiplex PCR reads. The table includes around 270,000 distinct CDR3 sequences, about nine tenths detected once. The ends lost 5 bases at V and 2 bases at J; junction bases unmatched: 10. Germline V gives CDR1 PRHDT, CDR2 FYEKMQ (reference sequence). This CDR3 is built from 17 residues. Sequenced: CD8+ T cells from PBMCs. The receptor comes from a human donor with multiple sclerosis. The J gene is TRBJ2-7, the V gene TRBV13; TRBD1 matches at 12 bases. The CDR3 here is CASSQSGDRGPPYEQYF. Written as DNA, the CDR3 is TGTGCCAGCAGCCAGAGCGGGGACAGGGGGCCCCCCTACGAGCAGTACTTC. The whole variable domain, filled in from reference TRBV13 and TRBJ2-7, reads AAGVIQSPRHLIKEKRETATLKCYPIPRHDTVYWYQQGPGQDPQFLISFYEKMQSDKGSIPDRFSAQQFSDYHSELNMSSLELGDSALYFCASSQSGDRGPPYEQYFGPGTRLTVT.